The entry below gives a single T cell receptor beta chain sequence along with its context. Its antigen is undetermined. Unique molecular identifiers were carried by the TCR beta cDNA libraries. TCRdb re-analysed the PCR reads in MiXCR, keeping a single row per CDR3 protein. The data show 820,000 or so distinct CDR3 sequences, roughly 50% seen once. CDR3 length: 15 residues. In germline, CDR1 is SGHRS, CDR2 YFSETQ. Trimming cost V 0 bases and J 3 bases, with 11 bases left between them. These data come from a study of post-analysis software for immune sequencing data. Study context: Both relapsing-remitting and secondary progressive multiple sclerosis featured among the disease courses, as did progressive-relapsing multiple sclerosis. Findings and caveats of the study: Samples from one preparation batch, clustered by F measure, grouped strongly together. Patients with multiple sclerosis recorded significantly lower normalized Chao1 diversity than controls, the study found. Roughly 5 TRBV segments (TRBV5-6, TRBV5-1 and TRBV20-1 among them) occurred more frequently in patients than in controls.

The V call is TRBV5-1, the J call TRBJ2-3; D remains ambiguous. Sequencing input: blood. This receptor was identified in a girl aged 10 to 17 with multiple sclerosis. DNA of the CDR3: TGCGCCAGCAGCTTGGTGCAGGCCGGGACAGATACGCAGTATTTT. This sequence encodes CASSLVQAGTDTQYF.